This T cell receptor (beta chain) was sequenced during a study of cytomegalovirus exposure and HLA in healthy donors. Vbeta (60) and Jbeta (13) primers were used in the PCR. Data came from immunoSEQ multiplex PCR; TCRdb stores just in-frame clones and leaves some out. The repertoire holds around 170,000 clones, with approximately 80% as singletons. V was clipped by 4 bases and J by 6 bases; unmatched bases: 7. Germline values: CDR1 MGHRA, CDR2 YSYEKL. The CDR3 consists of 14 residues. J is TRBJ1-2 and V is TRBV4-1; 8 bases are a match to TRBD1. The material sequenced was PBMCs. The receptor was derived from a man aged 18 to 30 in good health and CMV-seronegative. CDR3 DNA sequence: TGCGCCAGCAGCCGAGGAGACAGGGGAGATGGCTACACCTTC. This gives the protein CASSRGDRGDGYTF.